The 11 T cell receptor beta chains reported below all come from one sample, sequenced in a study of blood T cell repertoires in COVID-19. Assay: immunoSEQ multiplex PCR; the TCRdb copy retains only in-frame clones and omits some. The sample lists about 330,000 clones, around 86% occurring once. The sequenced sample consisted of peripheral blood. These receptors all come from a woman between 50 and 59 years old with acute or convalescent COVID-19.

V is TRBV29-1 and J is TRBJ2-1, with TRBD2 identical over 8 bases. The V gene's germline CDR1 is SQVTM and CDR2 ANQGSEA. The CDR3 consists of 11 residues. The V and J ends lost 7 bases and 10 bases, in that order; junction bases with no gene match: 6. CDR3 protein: CSGREGGEQFF. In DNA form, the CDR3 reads TGCAGCGGACGGGAGGGCGGGGAGCAGTTCTTC.

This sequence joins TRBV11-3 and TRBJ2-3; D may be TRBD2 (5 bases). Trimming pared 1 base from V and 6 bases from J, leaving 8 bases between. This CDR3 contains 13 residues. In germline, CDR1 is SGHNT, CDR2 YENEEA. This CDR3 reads CASSLVVADTQYF. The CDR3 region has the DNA TGTGCCAGCAGCTTAGTGGTAGCGGATACGCAGTATTTT.

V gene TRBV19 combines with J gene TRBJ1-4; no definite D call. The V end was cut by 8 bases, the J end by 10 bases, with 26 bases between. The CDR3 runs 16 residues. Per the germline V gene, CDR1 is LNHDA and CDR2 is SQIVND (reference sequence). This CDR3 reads CASGGSATNEVGKLFF. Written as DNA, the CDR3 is TGTGCCAGTGGCGGTAGTGCGACGAATGAAGTTGGAAAACTGTTTTTT.

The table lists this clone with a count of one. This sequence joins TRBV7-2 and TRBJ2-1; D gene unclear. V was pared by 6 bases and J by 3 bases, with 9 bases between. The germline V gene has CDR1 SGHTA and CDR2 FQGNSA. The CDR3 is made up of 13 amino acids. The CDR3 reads CASRASSYNEQFF. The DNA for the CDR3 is TGTGCCAGCAGGGCCTCAAGCTACAATGAGCAGTTCTTC.

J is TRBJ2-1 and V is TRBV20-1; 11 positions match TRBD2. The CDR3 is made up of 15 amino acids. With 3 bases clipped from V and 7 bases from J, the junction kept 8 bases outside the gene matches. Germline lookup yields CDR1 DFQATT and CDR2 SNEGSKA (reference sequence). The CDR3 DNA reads TGCAGTGCTAGTTCAACTAGCGGGAGTCGGAATGAGCAGTTCTTC. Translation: CSASSTSGSRNEQFF.

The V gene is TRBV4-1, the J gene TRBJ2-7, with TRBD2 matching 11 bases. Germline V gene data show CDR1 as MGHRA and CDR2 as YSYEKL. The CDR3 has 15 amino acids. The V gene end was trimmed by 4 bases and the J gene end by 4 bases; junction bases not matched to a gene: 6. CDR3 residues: CASSPGLAGGYEQYF. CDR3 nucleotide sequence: TGCGCCAGCAGCCCTGGTCTAGCGGGAGGTTACGAGCAGTACTTC.

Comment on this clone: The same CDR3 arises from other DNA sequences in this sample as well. CDR3 DNA sequence: TGCGCCAGCAGCCAAGTTGGCGGATACGAGCAGTACTTC. It yields the protein CASSQVGGYEQYF. The rearrangement joins TRBV4-1 to TRBJ2-7; D ambiguous. CDR1 is MGHRA and CDR2 is YSYEKL in the germline V gene. The CDR3 sequence is 13 residues long. The V end was cut by 1 base, the J end by 4 bases, with 8 bases between.

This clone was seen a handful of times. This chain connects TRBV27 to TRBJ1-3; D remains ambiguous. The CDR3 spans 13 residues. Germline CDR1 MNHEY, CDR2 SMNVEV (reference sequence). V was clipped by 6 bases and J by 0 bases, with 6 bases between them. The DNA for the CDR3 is TGTGCCAGCAGGTTACTCTCTGGAAACACCATATATTTT. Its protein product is CASRLLSGNTIYF.

In DNA, the CDR3 is TGTGCCAGCAGCCCCAGGGGTCGGACAGATACGCAGTATTTT. It translates to CASSPRGRTDTQYF. V usage is TRBV11-2 and J usage is TRBJ2-3, with D possibly being TRBD1 (6 bases). Germline CDR1 and CDR2: SGHAT and FQNNGV. The V end was cut by 5 bases, the J end by 3 bases, with 12 bases between. This CDR3 is built from 14 residues.

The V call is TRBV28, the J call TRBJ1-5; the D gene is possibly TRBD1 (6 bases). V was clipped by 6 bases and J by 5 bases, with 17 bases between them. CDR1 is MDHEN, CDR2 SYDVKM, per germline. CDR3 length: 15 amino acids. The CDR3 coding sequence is TGTGCCAGCAGCCCACGGACAGTAGGGGATCAGCCCCAGCATTTT. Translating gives CASSPRTVGDQPQHF.

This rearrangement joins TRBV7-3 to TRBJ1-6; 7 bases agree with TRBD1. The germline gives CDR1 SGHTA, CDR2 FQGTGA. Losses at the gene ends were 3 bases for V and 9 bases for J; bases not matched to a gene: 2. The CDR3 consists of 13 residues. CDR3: CASSFDRVSPLHF. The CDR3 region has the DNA TGTGCCAGCAGCTTTGACAGGGTTTCACCCCTCCACTTT.